A selection of T cell receptor beta chains follows, all from one sample in a study of blood T cell repertoires in COVID-19. Libraries were prepared by immunoSEQ multiplex PCR; TCRdb keeps only in-frame clonotypes and omits some of them. The sample records about 160,000 clones, roughly 84% being singletons. Sequencing was done on a sample of peripheral blood. The receptors come from a woman of 80 years or more with active or convalescent COVID-19. Each CDR3 is given with its conserved first and last residue. A D gene is named only where the DNA matches it firmly. Not every row has a clone size; where given, it reads once, few, many or a size class.

NA	TRBV29-1	TRBJ1-1	NA	TGCAGCGTTCTGCAGGCTACGAACACTGAAGCTTTCTTT	CSVLQATNTEAFF
NA	TRBV3-1/TRBV3-2	TRBJ2-7	TRBD2	TGTGCCAGCAGCCATAGCAGCGGGAGGGCTCTCGAGCAGTACTTC	CASSHSSGRALEQYF
NA	TRBV7-9	TRBJ2-3	TRBD1	TGTGCCAGCAGCCCGTGGGACAGGGGTTCCACAGATACGCAGTATTTT	CASSPWDRGSTDTQYF
once	TRBV6-5	TRBJ1-5	NA	TGTGCCAGCAGCGAGAATAACAGGGTCAATCAGCCCCAGCATTTT	CASSENNRVNQPQHF
NA	TRBV30	TRBJ1-6	NA	TGTGCCTGGATGGCGCGGGGAGGGTTGGATTCACCCCTCCACTTT	CAWMARGGLDSPLHF
few	TRBV28	TRBJ2-7	TRBD2	TGTGCCAGCAGTCCCGGGACTAGCGGGAGGGCCAGGTTGTACGAGCAGTACTTC	CASSPGTSGRARLYEQYF
NA	TRBV7-9	TRBJ1-6	NA	TGTGCCAGCAGCTTAGAGTCCGGGGGTCCAAGCTCCTATAATTCACCCCTCCACTTT	CASSLESGGPSSYNSPLHF
NA	TRBV5-1	TRBJ2-7	NA	TGCGCCAGCAGCCAGGACGGGTTTCGGGGCGAGCAGTACTTC	CASSQDGFRGEQYF
few	TRBV5-1	TRBJ1-2	NA	TGCGCCAGCAGCCCCGGAGGGGGGGCGGGTGATGGCTACACCTTC	CASSPGGGAGDGYTF
NA	TRBV2	TRBJ2-5	TRBD1	TGTGCCAGCAGACTGGGACAGGGGGAAGAGACCCAGTACTTC	CASRLGQGEETQYF
few	TRBV10-1	TRBJ1-2	NA	TGCGCCAGCATCAATGCTTGGGAGTACCTTCGGGACTATGGCTACACCTTC	CASINAWEYLRDYGYTF
NA	TRBV6-6	TRBJ2-1	TRBD2	TGTGCCAGCAGTTACAGCGGGAGGGCCGACAATGAGCAGTTCTTC	CASSYSGRADNEQFF
many	TRBV7-9	TRBJ2-7	TRBD1	TGTGCCAGCAGCGCTTACCGGGACAGGGGAACGGACGAGCAGTACTTC	CASSAYRDRGTDEQYF
NA	TRBV12-3/TRBV12-4	TRBJ2-1	TRBD2	TGTGCCAGCAGTTTGCAGCGGGAGAGGGAGTTCTTC	CASSLQREREFF
NA	TRBV18	TRBJ1-5	TRBD1	TGTGCCAGCTCACCAGGACAGGGACAGCCCCAGCATTTT	CASSPGQGQPQHF